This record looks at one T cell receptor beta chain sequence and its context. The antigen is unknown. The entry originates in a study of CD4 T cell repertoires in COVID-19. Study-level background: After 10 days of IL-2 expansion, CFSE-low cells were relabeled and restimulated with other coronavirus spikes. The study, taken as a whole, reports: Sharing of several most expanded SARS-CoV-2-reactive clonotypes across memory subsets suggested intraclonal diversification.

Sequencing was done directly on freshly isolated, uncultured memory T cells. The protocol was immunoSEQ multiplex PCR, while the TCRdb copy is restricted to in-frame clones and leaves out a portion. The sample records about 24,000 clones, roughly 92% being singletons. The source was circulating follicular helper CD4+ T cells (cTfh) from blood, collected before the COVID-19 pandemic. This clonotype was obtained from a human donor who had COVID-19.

The CDR3 DNA sequence: TGTGCCAGTTTCGGCGGCAGGTGGACAACCAAAAACATTCAGTACTTC. Amino acid sequence: CASFGGRWTTKNIQYF. The chain links TRBV2 to TRBJ2-4, with a weak D call TRBD1 (5 bases). CDR3 length equals 16 residues. Looked up from germline, CDR1 is SNHLY and CDR2 is FYNNEI. V was shortened by 9 bases and J by 2 bases, with 20 bases between the two germline ends.